This TCR beta chain appears in the sequencing data of a study of T cell changes during pregnancy in multiple sclerosis. Produced via immunoSEQ multiplex PCR; TCRdb's table is partial and in-frame only. The sample contains 83,000 or so clones, 94% of which appear only once. The CDR3 sequence is 16 residues long. Germline V gives CDR1 SGHTA, CDR2 FQGNSA. V lost 5 bases, J lost 6 bases, and 10 bases stayed unmatched. The receptor was isolated from a female donor in good health, enrolled as a control in a pregnancy study. This rearrangement joins TRBV7-2 to TRBJ2-7; 13 bases line up with TRBD2. Sequenced material: peripheral blood, taken after pregnancy. The CDR3 loop is CASSTPGLAGVGEQYF. DNA of the CDR3: TGTGCCAGCAGCACACCCGGACTAGCGGGAGTGGGCGAGCAGTACTTC.